The 2 T cell receptor beta chains reported below all come from one sample, sequenced in a study of blood T cells in healthy people across ages. The authors ran a second PCR of about 7 to 12 cycles using a sample-barcoded 5' primer and a J-beta primer mix. TCRdb analysed the 5' RACE reads with MiXCR anew, one entry per CDR3 protein. The sample comprises over 550,000 distinct CDR3 sequences, approximately 30% of which are singletons, and 15% to 18% rests with the top ten. The sequencing input was blood. These receptors came from a woman of 80 years or more in good health.

This clonotype was counted at least ten times. V usage is TRBV7-2 and J usage is TRBJ2-7, with D perhaps TRBD1 (6 bases). Germline CDR1 reads SGHTA; CDR2 reads FQGNSA. The CDR3 is 13 amino acids. The V end lost 1 base, the J end lost 5 bases, and 9 bases lay between the germline ends. This CDR3 is CASSLGPGDEQYF. CDR3 sequence (DNA): TGTGCCAGCAGCTTAGGGCCAGGGGACGAGCAGTACTTC.

Worth noting for this clonotype: Just one base apart from a much larger clone, this may be a read error. Written as DNA, the CDR3 is TGCGCCAGCAGCCTAGAGACCGGGACAGGGGTCAATGAGCAGTACTTC. Translation: CASSLETGTGVNEQYF. J is TRBJ2-7 and V is TRBV4-3; 10 bases fit TRBD1. V dropped 4 bases and J dropped 7; count of bases not matched to a gene: 13. CDR3 length: 16 residues. Germline V gene data show CDR1 as LGHNA and CDR2 as YSLEER.